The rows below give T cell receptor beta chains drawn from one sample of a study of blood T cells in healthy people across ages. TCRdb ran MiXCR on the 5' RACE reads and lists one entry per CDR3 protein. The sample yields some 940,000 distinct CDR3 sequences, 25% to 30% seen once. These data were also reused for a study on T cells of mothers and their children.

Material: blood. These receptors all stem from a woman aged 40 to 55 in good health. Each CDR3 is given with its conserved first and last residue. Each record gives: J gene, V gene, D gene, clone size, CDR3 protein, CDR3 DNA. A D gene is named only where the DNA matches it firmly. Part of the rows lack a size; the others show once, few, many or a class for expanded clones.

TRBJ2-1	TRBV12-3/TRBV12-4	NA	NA	CAIRTAGSSYNEQFF	TGTGCCATCCGGACCGCCGGAAGCTCCTACAATGAGCAGTTCTTC
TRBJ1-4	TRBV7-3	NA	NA	CASSLTGLGEKLFF	TGTGCCAGCAGCTTAACAGGGTTGGGGGAAAAACTGTTTTTT
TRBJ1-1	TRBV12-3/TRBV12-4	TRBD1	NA	CASRVQGAVGTEAFF	TGTGCCAGCAGGGTGCAGGGGGCTGTCGGCACTGAAGCTTTCTTT
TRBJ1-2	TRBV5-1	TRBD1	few	CASSATGGGEFGYTF	TGCGCCAGCAGCGCTACAGGGGGCGGCGAGTTTGGCTACACCTTC
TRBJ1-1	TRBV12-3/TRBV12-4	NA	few	CASSAQGSNTEAFF	TGTGCCAGCAGTGCACAGGGATCGAACACTGAAGCTTTCTTT
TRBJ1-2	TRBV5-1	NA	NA	CASSPGTASLNYGYTF	TGCGCCAGCAGCCCCGGGACTGCCAGTCTAAACTATGGCTACACCTTC
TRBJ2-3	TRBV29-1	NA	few	CSVEKGGMGTDTQYF	TGCAGCGTTGAAAAGGGGGGAATGGGCACAGATACGCAGTATTTT
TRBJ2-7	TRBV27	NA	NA	CASSSTSGAPSYEQYF	TGTGCCAGCAGTTCGACCTCAGGGGCCCCCTCCTACGAGCAGTACTTC
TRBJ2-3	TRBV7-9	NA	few	CASSPGRRADTQYF	TGTGCCAGCAGCCCCGGACGGAGAGCGGATACGCAGTATTTT
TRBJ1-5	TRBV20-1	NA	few	CSASVGPLSEPQHF	TGCAGTGCCTCCGTCGGGCCCCTTTCGGAGCCCCAGCATTTT
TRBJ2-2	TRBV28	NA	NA	CASSPYGQATGELFF	TGTGCCAGCAGTCCGTACGGGCAGGCAACCGGGGAGCTGTTTTTT
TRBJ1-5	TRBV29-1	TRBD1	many	CSAGQASNQPQHF	TGCAGCGCCGGACAGGCTAGCAATCAGCCCCAGCATTTT
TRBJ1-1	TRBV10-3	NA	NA	CAISDGGFPNTEAFF	TGTGCCATCAGTGATGGTGGGTTTCCGAACACTGAAGCTTTCTTT
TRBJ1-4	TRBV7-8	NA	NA	CASSPRRGPTNEKLFF	TGTGCCAGCAGCCCGCGAAGGGGACCGACGAATGAAAAACTGTTTTTT
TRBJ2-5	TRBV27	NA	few	CASRPWGSGEAQYF	TGTGCCAGCAGACCATGGGGGAGTGGAGAGGCCCAGTACTTC
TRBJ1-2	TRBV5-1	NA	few	CASSWVVGGYGYTF	TGCGCCAGCAGCTGGGTGGTAGGAGGCTATGGCTACACCTTC
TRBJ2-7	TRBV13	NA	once	CASSSRLLMAGSSYEQYF	TGTGCCAGCAGCTCCAGGCTACTGATGGCGGGGAGCTCCTACGAGCAGTACTTC
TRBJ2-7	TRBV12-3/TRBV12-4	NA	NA	CASSLEITTAGQYEQYF	TGTGCCAGCAGTTTGGAGATAACGACAGCAGGGCAATACGAGCAGTACTTC
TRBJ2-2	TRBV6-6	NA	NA	CTIRTLLTGELFF	TGTACCATCAGGACCCTGCTCACCGGGGAGCTGTTTTTT
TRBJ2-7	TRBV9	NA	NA	CASSVEPTYEQYF	TGTGCCAGCAGCGTTGAACCGACCTACGAGCAGTACTTC
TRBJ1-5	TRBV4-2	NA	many	CASSQGDEGSSQPQHF	TGTGCCAGCAGCCAAGGGGACGAGGGGAGTAGTCAGCCCCAGCATTTT
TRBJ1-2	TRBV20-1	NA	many	CSASPARGVSGYGYTF	TGCAGTGCGAGTCCGGCCAGGGGCGTTTCTGGCTATGGCTACACCTTC
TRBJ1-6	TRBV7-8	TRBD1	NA	CASSTVGGQGVDSPLHF	TGTGCCAGCAGCACCGTGGGAGGACAGGGGGTTGATTCACCCCTCCACTTT
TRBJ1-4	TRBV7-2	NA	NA	CASSLSGGGQVSEKLFF	TGTGCCAGCAGCTTAAGTGGAGGAGGGCAGGTTAGCGAAAAACTGTTTTTT
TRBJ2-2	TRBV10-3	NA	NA	CAISEPKGSGTGELFF	TGTGCCATCAGTGAGCCCAAGGGGAGCGGCACCGGGGAGCTGTTTTTT
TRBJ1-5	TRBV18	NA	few	CASSNSRNQPQHF	TGTGCCAGCTCCAACAGTCGCAATCAGCCCCAGCATTTT
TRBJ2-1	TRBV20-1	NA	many	CSASGPPSSYNEQFF	TGCAGTGCTAGCGGTCCGCCGAGCTCCTACAATGAGCAGTTCTTC
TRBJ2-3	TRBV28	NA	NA	CASSTGGGGTDTQYF	TGTGCCAGCTCAACGGGAGGGGGCGGCACAGATACGCAGTATTTT
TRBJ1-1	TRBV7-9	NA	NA	CASSIQGVNTEAFF	TGTGCCAGCAGCATTCAGGGTGTGAACACTGAAGCTTTCTTT